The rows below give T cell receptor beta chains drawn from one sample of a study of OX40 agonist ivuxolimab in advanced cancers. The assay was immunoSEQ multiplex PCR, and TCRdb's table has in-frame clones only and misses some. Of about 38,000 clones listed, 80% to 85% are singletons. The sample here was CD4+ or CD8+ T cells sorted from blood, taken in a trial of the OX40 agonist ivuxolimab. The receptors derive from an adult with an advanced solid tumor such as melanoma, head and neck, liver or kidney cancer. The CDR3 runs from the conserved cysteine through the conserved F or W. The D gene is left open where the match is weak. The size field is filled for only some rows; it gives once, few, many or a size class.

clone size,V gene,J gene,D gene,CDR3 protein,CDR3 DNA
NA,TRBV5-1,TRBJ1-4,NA,CASSLAGQSNEKLFF,TGCGCCAGCAGCTTGGCCGGGCAGTCAAATGAAAAACTGTTTTTT
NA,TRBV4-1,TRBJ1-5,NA,CASSQPLFGGNQPQHF,TGCGCCAGCAGCCAACCCTTATTTGGGGGCAATCAGCCCCAGCATTTT
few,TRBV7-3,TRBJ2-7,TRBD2,CASSLAGGLYEQYF,TGTGCCAGCAGCTTAGCGGGGGGCCTGTACGAGCAGTACTTC
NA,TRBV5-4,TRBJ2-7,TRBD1,CASRTMTGSSEQYF,TGTGCCAGCAGGACAATGACAGGGTCATCGGAGCAGTACTTC
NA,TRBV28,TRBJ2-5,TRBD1,CASSSVDRGYQETQYF,TGTGCCAGCAGTTCAGTCGACAGGGGCTACCAAGAGACCCAGTACTTC
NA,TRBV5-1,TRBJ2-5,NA,CASSPSTRLQETQYF,TGCGCCAGCAGCCCCTCGACTCGGCTTCAAGAGACCCAGTACTTC
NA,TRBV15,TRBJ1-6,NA,CATSRDFGGAATLHF,TGTGCCACCAGCAGAGATTTCGGGGGGGCCGCCACCCTCCACTTT
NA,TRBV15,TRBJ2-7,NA,CATSRGDSDEQYF,TGTGCCACCAGCAGAGGGGATAGCGACGAGCAGTACTTC
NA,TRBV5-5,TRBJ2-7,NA,CASSLVATYEQYF,TGTGCCAGCAGCTTGGTTGCTACCTACGAGCAGTACTTC
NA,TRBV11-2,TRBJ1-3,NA,CASSLDLGRNSGNTIYF,TGTGCCAGCAGCTTAGACTTGGGCAGAAACTCTGGAAACACCATATATTTT
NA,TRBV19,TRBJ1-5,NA,CASRRTPNQPQHF,TGTGCCAGTAGGAGAACCCCAAATCAGCCCCAGCATTTT
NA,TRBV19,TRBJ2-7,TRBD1,CASSESGTGAYEQYF,TGTGCCAGTAGTGAATCCGGGACAGGGGCCTACGAGCAGTACTTC
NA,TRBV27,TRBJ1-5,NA,CASSLYGFNQPQHF,TGTGCCAGCAGTTTATACGGATTCAATCAGCCCCAGCATTTT
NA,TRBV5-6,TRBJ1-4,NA,CASSLNRMGNEKLFF,TGTGCCAGCAGCTTGAACAGGATGGGGAATGAAAAACTGTTTTTT
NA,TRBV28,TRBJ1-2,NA,CASSFQGNYGYTF,TGTGCCAGCAGTTTCCAGGGAAACTATGGCTACACCTTC
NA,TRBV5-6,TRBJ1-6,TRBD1,CASTRRVTGAGSPLHF,TGTGCCAGCACCAGACGGGTAACAGGGGCCGGTTCACCCCTCCACTTT
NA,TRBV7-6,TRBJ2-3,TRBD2,CASSLAQLAGSSTDTQYF,TGTGCCAGCAGCTTAGCGCAACTAGCGGGCTCTAGCACAGATACGCAGTATTTT
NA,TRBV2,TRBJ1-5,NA,CASSRQVEQPQHF,TGTGCCAGCAGTCGACAGGTAGAGCAGCCCCAGCATTTT
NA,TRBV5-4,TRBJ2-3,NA,CASSLGYGGTDTQYF,TGTGCCAGCAGTCTAGGTTACGGGGGCACAGATACGCAGTATTTT
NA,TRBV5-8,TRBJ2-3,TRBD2,CASSSGRTSSQDTQYF,TGTGCCAGCAGCTCGGGTCGGACTAGCAGCCAAGATACGCAGTATTTT
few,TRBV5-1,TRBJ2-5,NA,CASSLATAQETQYF,TGCGCCAGCAGCTTGGCAACAGCCCAAGAGACCCAGTACTTC
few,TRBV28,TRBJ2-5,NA,CASREGGPYQETQYF,TGTGCCAGCAGGGAGGGGGGGCCGTACCAAGAGACCCAGTACTTC
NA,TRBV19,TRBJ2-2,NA,CASIPGHLANTGELFF,TGTGCCAGTATTCCGGGACACCTTGCGAACACCGGGGAGCTGTTTTTT
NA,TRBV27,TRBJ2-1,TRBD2,CASSLWGPTSGPSSYNEQFF,TGTGCCAGCAGTTTATGGGGTCCGACTAGCGGGCCTAGCTCCTACAATGAGCAGTTCTTC
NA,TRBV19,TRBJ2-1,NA,CASRAAVESRNEQFF,TGTGCCAGTAGAGCTGCTGTAGAGAGTCGGAATGAGCAGTTCTTC
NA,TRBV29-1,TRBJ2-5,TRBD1,CSVGDSQETQYF,TGCAGCGTTGGGGACAGCCAAGAGACCCAGTACTTC
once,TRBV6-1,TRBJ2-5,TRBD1,CASKPNRGQGETQYF,TGTGCCAGTAAACCCAACAGGGGGCAAGGGGAGACCCAGTACTTC
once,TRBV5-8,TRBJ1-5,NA,CASSLGSNQPQHF,TGTGCCAGCAGCTTGGGTAGCAATCAGCCCCAGCATTTT
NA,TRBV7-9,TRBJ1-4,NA,CASSPRRGGGRLNEKLFF,TGTGCCAGCAGCCCAAGACGTGGGGGAGGGCGGCTGAATGAAAAACTGTTTTTT
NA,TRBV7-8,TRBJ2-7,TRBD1,CASSLRSGTGMYEQYF,TGTGCCAGCAGCTTGCGTTCCGGGACAGGGATGTACGAGCAGTACTTC
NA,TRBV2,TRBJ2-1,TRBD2,CATTTSAGLANEQFF,TGTGCCACTACCACGTCCGCGGGACTAGCGAATGAGCAGTTCTTC
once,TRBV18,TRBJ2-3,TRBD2,CASSPRTSGGLLGDTQYF,TGTGCCAGCTCACCACGGACTAGCGGGGGCCTATTAGGGGATACGCAGTATTTT
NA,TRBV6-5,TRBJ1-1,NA,CASSPPGSPFEAFF,TGTGCCAGCAGTCCACCGGGCTCTCCCTTTGAAGCTTTCTTT
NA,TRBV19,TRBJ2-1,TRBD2,CASSRGLAGVDEQFF,TGTGCCAGTAGTAGGGGACTAGCGGGGGTCGATGAGCAGTTCTTC
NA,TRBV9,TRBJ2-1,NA,CASSDGSYNEQFF,TGTGCCAGCAGCGACGGCTCCTACAATGAGCAGTTCTTC
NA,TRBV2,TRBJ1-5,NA,CASREVGTRNQPQHF,TGTGCCAGCAGAGAGGTGGGTACCCGCAATCAGCCCCAGCATTTT
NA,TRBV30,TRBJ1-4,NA,CAWTRTYEKLFF,TGTGCCTGGACCAGGACTTATGAAAAACTGTTTTTT
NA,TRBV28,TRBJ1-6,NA,CASSLKGRSLHF,TGTGCCAGCAGTTTGAAGGGACGATCCCTCCACTTT
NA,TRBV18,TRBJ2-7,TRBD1,CASSPRGRQGGIATEQYF,TGTGCCAGCTCACCACGGGGCCGACAGGGTGGAATAGCAACCGAGCAGTACTTC
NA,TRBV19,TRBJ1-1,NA,CASSIGTLNTEAFF,TGTGCCAGTAGTATAGGGACGTTGAACACTGAAGCTTTCTTT
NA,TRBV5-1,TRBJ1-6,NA,CASSLRGGSYNSPLHF,TGCGCCAGCAGCTTGAGAGGGGGCTCCTATAATTCACCCCTCCACTTT
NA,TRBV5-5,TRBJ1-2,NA,CASSLEAPGIYPRGYTF,TGTGCCAGCAGCTTGGAGGCACCGGGGATCTACCCACGGGGCTACACCTTC
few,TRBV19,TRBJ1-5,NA,CASSLRSSNQPQHF,TGTGCCAGTAGTCTCCGTAGTAGCAATCAGCCCCAGCATTTT
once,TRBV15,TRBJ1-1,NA,CATSRAGTEAFF,TGTGCCACCAGCAGAGCCGGGACCGAAGCTTTCTTT
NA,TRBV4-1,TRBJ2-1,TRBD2,CASSQDGTSGSSYNEQFF,TGCGCCAGCAGCCAAGACGGGACTAGCGGGAGCTCCTACAATGAGCAGTTCTTC
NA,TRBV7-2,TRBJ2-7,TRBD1,CASSLVDRGAYEQYF,TGTGCCAGCAGCTTAGTCGACAGGGGGGCCTACGAGCAGTACTTC
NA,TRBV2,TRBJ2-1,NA,CASSERGRGGHNEQFF,TGTGCCAGCAGTGAAAGGGGGAGGGGAGGGCACAATGAGCAGTTCTTC
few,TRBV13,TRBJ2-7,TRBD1,CASSLGHTGQSYEQYF,TGTGCCAGCAGCTTAGGGCACACGGGACAGTCCTACGAGCAGTACTTC
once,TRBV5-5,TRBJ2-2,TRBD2,CASSSPATSGNTGELFF,TGTGCCAGCAGCTCCCCCGCGACTAGCGGTAACACCGGGGAGCTGTTTTTT
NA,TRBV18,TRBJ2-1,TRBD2,CASSRTRGDYNEQFF,TGTGCCAGCTCACGGACGCGGGGGGATTACAATGAGCAGTTCTTC